The 19 T cell receptor beta chains below come from one sample, sequenced in a study of T cell repertoires in cytomegalovirus infection. Each CDR3 protein gets one entry after TCRdb re-called the reads with MiXCR. Counted here are some 320,000 distinct CDR3 sequences, 8% to 9.5% occurring once; the ten biggest clones make up about 4.5%. The sequencing sample was made of PBMCs. The origin of the receptors is a human donor in good health (CMV status not recorded). Some clones in this sample may be carry-over from other donors' samples.

This clonotype came up a few times. The chain is built from TRBV12-3 or TRBV12-4 and TRBJ2-1; no reliable D call. There are 11 residues in the CDR3. Trimming stripped 7 bases from V and 7 bases from J, with 8 bases between. This chain's CDR3 is CASTVGNEQFF. The CDR3 region has the DNA TGTGCCAGCACCGTCGGGAATGAGCAGTTCTTC.

This clonotype was counted a few times. The V call is TRBV7-3, the J call TRBJ1-2; D remains unclear. This CDR3 is built from 15 residues. V lost 1 base and J lost 5, with 14 bases in between. Germline V CDR1 and CDR2: SGHTA, FQGTGA. This CDR3 reads CASSLNSNSFYGYTF. In DNA form, the CDR3 reads TGTGCCAGCAGCTTAAATTCTAACAGTTTTTATGGCTACACCTTC.

This clonotype was counted many times. The rearrangement links TRBV6-2 or TRBV6-3 to TRBJ2-7; the match to TRBD2 covers 12 bases. The J segment lost 7 bases and the V segment lost 5 bases, leaving 6 bases of the junction unmatched. The V gene's germline CDR1 is MNHEY and CDR2 SVGEGT. The CDR3 is 14 residues long. The CDR3: CASSRLAGANEQYF. The CDR3 DNA sequence: TGTGCCAGCAGTCGACTAGCGGGGGCGAATGAGCAGTACTTC.

This clonotype was counted at least ten times. The J gene is TRBJ1-4, the V gene TRBV7-9; D is perhaps TRBD1 (5 bases). CDR1 and CDR2 (germline): SEHNR, FQNEAQ (reference sequence). The length of the CDR3 is 16 residues. V lost 1 base and J lost 3, with 12 bases in between. The CDR3 DNA reads as TGTGCCAGCAGCTTAGGATTGGCAGGGTCTAATGAAAAACTGTTTTTT. This codes for CASSLGLAGSNEKLFF.

This clonotype has ten or more counts. This chain joins TRBV12-3 or TRBV12-4 and TRBJ2-7; 9 bases align to TRBD2. V trimming: 3 bases; J trimming: 3 bases; junction bases outside the gene matches: 6. There are 15 residues in the CDR3. DNA of the CDR3: TGTGCCAGCAGTTTTCTAGCGGGGCCGCTCTACGAGCAGTACTTC. This translates into CASSFLAGPLYEQYF.

V gene TRBV15 combines with J gene TRBJ2-1; 12 bases are a match to TRBD1. The CDR3 is 20 residues long. V shed 0 bases, J shed 10 bases, and the junction held 19 bases outside the gene matches. Germline values: CDR1 LNHNV, CDR2 YYDKDF (reference sequence). In nucleotides, the CDR3 is TGTGCCACCAGCAGAGACCTACCCGGACCGGGGACAGGGGGCTACTTAGAGCAGTTCTTC. It specifies CATSRDLPGPGTGGYLEQFF.

This clonotype showed up just a few times. The chain links TRBV9 to TRBJ1-2, with unresolved D. The CDR3 has 11 residues. Germline CDR1 and CDR2: SGDLS and YYNGEE. The V end lost 3 bases, the J end lost 9 bases, and 9 bases lay between the germline ends. DNA for the CDR3: TGTGCCAGCAGCGGCCCGAAGAGCTACACCTTC. Protein: CASSGPKSYTF. The whole variable domain, filled in from reference TRBV9 and TRBJ1-2, reads DSGVTQTPKHLITATGQRVTLRCSPRSGDLSVYWYQQSLDQGLQFLIQYYNGEERAKGNILERFSAQQFPDLHSELNLSSLELGDSALYFCASSGPKSYTFGSGTRLTVV.

There are a few counts of this clonotype. This chain uses TRBV5-4 with TRBJ1-1; D not resolved. V was pared by 3 bases and J by 2 bases, with 14 bases between. Germline CDR1 reads SGHNT; CDR2 reads YYREEE (reference sequence). This CDR3 has 15 amino acids. CDR3 sequence (DNA): TGTGCCAGCAGCTCCCCTCGAGGATTTAACACTGAAGCTTTCTTT. Residues: CASSSPRGFNTEAFF. Together with reference TRBV5-4 and TRBJ1-1, the CDR3 gives the full variable domain: ETGVTQSPTHLIKTRGQQVTLRCSSQSGHNTVSWYQQALGQGPQFIFQYYREEENGRGNFPPRFSGLQFPNYSSELNVNALELDDSALYLCASSSPRGFNTEAFFGQGTRLTVV.

This clonotype has at least ten counts. The chain is built from TRBV6-5 and TRBJ2-3; tentatively, D is TRBD2 (5 bases). Germline values: CDR1 MNHEY, CDR2 SVGAGI. With 2 bases removed from V and 0 bases from J, the gap between germline ends came to 6 bases. The CDR3 extends over 14 amino acids. This CDR3 reads CASSYLASTDTQYF. CDR3 sequence (DNA): TGTGCCAGCAGTTACCTAGCTAGCACAGATACGCAGTATTTT.

The CDR3 nucleotides read TGTGCCAGCAGCTTCCTGACTAGCGGGATCGGTGAGCAGTTCTTC. As protein: CASSFLTSGIGEQFF. V usage is TRBV6-2 or TRBV6-3 and J usage is TRBJ2-1; 11 nucleotides match TRBD2. This CDR3 region has 15 residues. The V gene's germline CDR1 is MNHEY and CDR2 SVGEGT. After removal of 6 bases from V and 9 bases from J, the junction contained 10 bases not matched to a gene.

This clonotype was observed many times. The V and J genes are TRBV10-3 and TRBJ2-1, with D possibly matching TRBD1 (5 bases). The CDR3 has 13 amino acids. Germline-derived CDR1 and CDR2 are ENHRY and SYGVKD. Trimming shortened V by 3 bases and J by 9 bases, and 12 bases separated the two germline ends. CDR3 DNA sequence: TGTGCCATCAGTGAAACCGGAAGGGGTGAGCAGTTCTTC. The encoded protein is CAISETGRGEQFF.

This clonotype was observed many times. The V and J genes are TRBV7-2 and TRBJ2-7, with 10 bases matching TRBD1. CDR1 and CDR2 from the germline V gene are SGHTA and FQGNSA. Unmatched junction bases numbered 8, after V lost 7 bases and J lost 2 bases. This CDR3 spans 15 amino acids. CDR3 in DNA: TGTGCCAGCACCCCAGGTGGGACAGGGGCCTACGAGCAGTACTTC. Protein product: CASTPGGTGAYEQYF.

This clonotype was detected many times. DNA of the CDR3: TGTGCCAGCAGTTTCGGGGGGGCCACAGATACGCAGTATTTT. Translation gives CASSFGGATDTQYF. The gene calls are TRBV12-3 or TRBV12-4 and TRBJ2-3; TRBD2 agrees at 8 bases. Unmatched junction bases numbered 1, after V lost 3 bases and J lost 2 bases. The CDR3 length is 14 residues.

The table lists this clonotype with many counts. The J gene is TRBJ2-5, the V gene TRBV7-7; 7 bases agree with TRBD1. The trim removed 5 bases at V and 5 bases at J, leaving 20 bases unmatched. This CDR3 is built from 18 residues. CDR1 is SSHAT and CDR2 is FNYEAQ in the germline V gene (reference sequence). CDR3 nucleotide sequence: TGTGCCAGCAGCCCCACCATCCAACCGACAGGGCAGCGGGAGACCCAGTACTTC. Translation gives CASSPTIQPTGQRETQYF.

The chain is built from TRBV18 and TRBJ1-1, with D perhaps matching TRBD1 (6 bases). This CDR3 has 14 amino acids. CDR1 and CDR2 from the germline V gene are KGHSH and LQKENI. The ends were cut back, 3 bases at V and 4 bases at J, with 12 bases in the middle. In DNA form, the CDR3 reads TGTGCCAGCTCACCTGAACAGGGTAGCACTGAAGCTTTCTTT. Protein product: CASSPEQGSTEAFF.

This chain connects TRBV4-1 to TRBJ1-5; D perhaps matches TRBD1 (5 bases). Germline V gene lookup returns CDR1 MGHRA and CDR2 YSYEKL. The CDR3 loop spans 15 amino acids. The germline V and J ends were trimmed by 1 base and 1 base, with 8 bases remaining between them. CDR3: CASSQVRGSNQPQHF. CDR3 coding DNA: TGCGCCAGCAGCCAAGTGAGGGGAAGCAATCAGCCCCAGCATTTT.

This clonotype has just a few counts. This rearrangement joins TRBV7-4 to TRBJ2-7; D unclear. V lost 5 bases to trimming and J lost 6 bases, with 14 bases between them. The CDR3 spans 13 residues. Germline CDR1 and CDR2: SGHVT and SQSDAQ. Here the CDR3 DNA reads TGTGCCAGCAGCCCGGCCATCAAGGGCGAGCAGTACTTC. As protein: CASSPAIKGEQYF. Full variable domain (outside the CDR3, taken from reference TRBV7-4 and TRBJ2-7): GAGVSQSPRYKVAKRGRDVALRCDSISGHVTLYWYRQTLGQGSEVLTYSQSDAQRDKSGRPSGRFSAERPERSVSTLKIQRTEQGDSAVYLCASSPAIKGEQYFGPGTRLTVT.

The sample holds many counts of this clonotype. The rearrangement joins TRBV7-3 to TRBJ2-7; 10 bases are a match to TRBD1. The germline gives CDR1 SGHTA, CDR2 FQGTGA. The CDR3 loop spans 14 amino acids. V shed 4 bases, J shed 5 bases, and the junction held 5 bases outside the gene matches. The CDR3 loop is CASSSQGTGDEQYF. The CDR3 DNA reads TGTGCCAGCAGCTCACAAGGGACAGGGGACGAGCAGTACTTC.

This clonotype appeared many times. The rearrangement joins TRBV7-2 to TRBJ2-1, with unresolved D. The CDR3 covers 13 residues. V was clipped by 8 bases and J by 3 bases, with 11 bases between them. The germline V gene has CDR1 SGHTA and CDR2 FQGNSA. The CDR3 reads CASARPVYNEQFF. CDR3 bases: TGTGCCAGCGCGCGTCCGGTCTACAATGAGCAGTTCTTC.